This T cell receptor (beta chain) was identified during a study of regulatory T cells in long-lasting Graves disease. Study-wide results and limits: Favored gene segments in persistent disease were TRBV28, TRBJ1-2 and TRBJ2-5.

This clonotype was recorded many times. Its antigen is unknown. Investigators prepared the TCR beta libraries by applying iRepertoire HTBI primers and Arm-PCR of CDR3 regions. Each CDR3 protein is one row after TCRdb ran MiXCR on the multiplex PCR reads. Counted here are roughly 360,000 distinct CDR3 sequences, roughly 24% occurring once; the ten biggest clones make up approximately 27%. The junction had 15 bases not matched to a gene; V was cut back by 5 bases and J by 2 bases. Germline CDR1 is MDHEN and CDR2 is SYDVKM. This CDR3 spans 19 amino acids. Regarding time point: persistent/refractory GD, antithyroid drugs over 5 years with positive TRAb. Preparation of the TCR library used RNA extracted from PBMCs.

Sequences were derived from peripheral blood mononuclear cells (PBMCs), sampled when the disease was refractory, from a patient treated with antithyroid drugs. This clonotype was obtained from a woman aged 40 to 50 with Graves disease. This chain joins TRBV28 and TRBJ2-7; 13 bases match TRBD2. The CDR3 loop is CASSRLGLAGALITYEQYF. The CDR3 DNA sequence: TGTGCCAGCAGTCGCCTCGGACTAGCGGGAGCCCTGATAACCTACGAGCAGTACTTC.